The 5 T cell receptor beta chains reported below all come from one sample, sequenced in a study of blood T cell repertoires in COVID-19. Libraries were prepared by immunoSEQ multiplex PCR; TCRdb keeps only in-frame clonotypes and omits some of them. Altogether about 250,000 clones are present, roughly 88% being singletons, with the ten largest covering more than 3.5%. Sequenced sample: PBMCs or T cells enriched from blood (not recorded which). The receptors come from a woman aged 25 to 39 who had recovered from COVID-19.

The chain has TRBV7-9 and TRBJ1-2; TRBD1 matches at 11 bases. CDR1 SEHNR and CDR2 FQNEAQ come from the germline V gene (reference sequence). The CDR3 spans 15 residues. V gave up 2 bases and J gave up 7 bases; unmatched junction bases: 6. This CDR3 is CASSLSGTGGFGYTF. The CDR3 DNA reads as TGTGCCAGCAGCTTAAGTGGGACAGGGGGTTTTGGCTACACCTTC.

The V call is TRBV27, the J call TRBJ2-1, with 9 bases aligning to TRBD2. The CDR3 has 16 amino acids. V was pared by 5 bases and J by 8 bases, with 13 bases of the junction left unmatched. The germline V gene encodes CDR1 MNHEY and CDR2 SMNVEV (reference sequence). The CDR3 DNA reads as TGTGCCAGCAGTCCAATAGCGGGGGAAGCCTCGGATGAGCAGTTCTTC. Residues: CASSPIAGEASDEQFF.

This clone was observed once. The chain joins TRBV7-9 to TRBJ1-1; 8 positions agree with TRBD1. The CDR3 length is 17 residues. From germline, CDR1 is SEHNR and CDR2 FQNEAQ (reference sequence). The V segment lost 1 base and the J segment 4 bases; nucleotides outside the gene matches: 11. The CDR3 here is CASSLGDRGYRGTEAFF. The CDR3 nucleotides are TGTGCCAGCAGCTTAGGTGACAGGGGATACCGTGGCACTGAAGCTTTCTTT.

This chain connects TRBV5-1 to TRBJ2-2, with 11 bases that match TRBD1. J was trimmed by 9 bases and V by 0 bases; bases with no gene match: 13. CDR1 is SGHRS, CDR2 YFSETQ, per germline. The CDR3 length is 18 residues. This CDR3 is CASSLVRRTGGFTRELFF. The CDR3 nucleotides read TGCGCCAGCAGCTTGGTTCGTCGGACAGGGGGCTTTACTCGGGAGCTGTTTTTT.

The chain is built from TRBV20-1 and TRBJ1-5, with unresolved D. CDR1 is DFQATT and CDR2 is SNEGSKA in the germline V gene (reference sequence). CDR3 length equals 12 residues. V was cut by 3 bases and J by 6 bases, with 9 bases left in between. The DNA of the CDR3 is TGCAGTGCTAGTGGTCTCCCTCAGCCCCAGCATTTT. Its translation is CSASGLPQPQHF.